Below, 28 T cell receptor beta chains from the same sample are listed, as sequenced in a study of blood T cell repertoires in COVID-19. Measured with immunoSEQ multiplex PCR; TCRdb has only the in-frame clones, and not every one. Altogether a few hundred thousand clones are present, around nine tenths being singletons, with the ten largest covering about 9.4%. Sample: PBMCs or T cells enriched from blood (not recorded which). All receptors come from a woman aged 45-59 years who had recovered from COVID-19.

This rearrangement joins TRBV6-5 to TRBJ2-1; maybe TRBD1 (6 bases). V was trimmed by 6 bases and J by 9 bases, leaving 18 bases between them. The CDR3 has 14 residues. The germline CDR1 and CDR2 sequences are MNHEY and SVGAGI. The CDR3 here is CASSLSDSELEQFF. The CDR3 DNA follows: TGTGCCAGCAGCCTCTCGGACAGCGAGCTTGAGCAGTTCTTC.

The chain uses TRBV24-1 and TRBJ1-4; 7 bases map to TRBD1. J was trimmed by 4 bases and V by 7 bases; bases with no gene match: 8. The CDR3 consists of 15 residues. Germline CDR1 KGHDR, CDR2 SFDVKD. The CDR3 reads CATSEGTAVNEKLFF. The CDR3 DNA reads TGTGCCACCAGCGAAGGGACAGCGGTTAATGAAAAACTGTTTTTT.

This chain uses TRBV19 with TRBJ1-2; D may be TRBD1 (5 bases). The CDR3 consists of 14 residues. The germline V and J ends were trimmed by 9 bases and 5 bases, with 19 bases remaining between them. Germline CDR1 LNHDA, CDR2 SQIVND (reference sequence). The CDR3 DNA reads as TGTGCCAGCACCGTACGGGGGGTGCTTTATGGCTACACCTTC. Protein: CASTVRGVLYGYTF.

CDR3 nucleotide sequence: TGTGCCAGCTTTGGAGGGGCTAACTATGGCTACACCTTC. It yields the protein CASFGGANYGYTF. This chain links TRBV3-1 (or the pseudogene TRBV3-2) with TRBJ1-2; the D gene is possibly TRBD1 (5 bases). Trimming pared 8 bases from V and 0 bases from J, leaving 10 bases between. The CDR3 is made up of 13 amino acids. In germline, CDR1 is LGHDT, CDR2 YNNKEL (reference sequence).

This sequence joins TRBV2 and TRBJ2-3; TRBD2 agrees at 9 bases. Germline trimming cut 6 bases from V and 3 bases from J; bases unmatched to any gene: 4. The CDR3 runs to 14 residues. CDR1 is SNHLY and CDR2 is FYNNEI in the germline V gene. CDR3 in amino acids: CASRRGGGTDTQYF. DNA of the CDR3: TGTGCCAGCAGGCGGGGGGGCGGGACAGATACGCAGTATTTT.

V usage is TRBV3-1 (or the pseudogene TRBV3-2) and J usage is TRBJ1-5, with 7 bases lining up with TRBD1. Germline CDR1 is LGHDT and CDR2 is YNNKEL (reference sequence). The CDR3 has 16 amino acids. Trimming cost V 5 bases and J 0 bases; bases outside gene matches: 7. DNA of the CDR3: TGTGCCAGCAGCTTAGGACAGGCGATTAGCAATCAGCCCCAGCATTTT. As protein: CASSLGQAISNQPQHF.

The chain has TRBV4-3 and TRBJ2-7; D is possibly TRBD2 (5 bases). The CDR3 is 13 amino acids. Germline loops: CDR1 LGHNA, CDR2 YSLEER. V gave up 0 bases and J gave up 5 bases, with 8 bases separating them. The CDR3 DNA reads TGCGCCAGCAGCCAAGATCGAGGGAACGAGCAGTACTTC. Protein product: CASSQDRGNEQYF.

The J gene is TRBJ1-6, the V gene TRBV15, with 9 bases fitting TRBD1. Per the germline V gene, CDR1 is LNHNV and CDR2 is YYDKDF (reference sequence). V lost 6 bases, J lost 8 bases, and 8 bases stayed unmatched. CDR3 size: 15 residues. The CDR3 DNA is TGTGCCACCAGGACCCCGGGACAGGGTTATTCACCCCTCCACTTT. Encoded protein: CATRTPGQGYSPLHF. The entire variable domain, with the rest obtained from reference TRBV15 and TRBJ1-6, is as follows: DAMVIQNPRYQVTQFGKPVTLSCSQTLNHNVMYWYQQKSSQAPKLLFHYYDKDFNNEADTPDNFQSRRPNTSFCFLDIRSPGLGDTAMYLCATRTPGQGYSPLHFGNGTRLTVT.

The rearrangement uses TRBV7-9 and TRBJ1-4, with 8 bases that match TRBD1. Germline CDR1 is SEHNR and CDR2 is FQNEAQ (reference sequence). Trimming took 5 bases from V and 2 from J; bases not matched to a gene: 4. The CDR3 is made up of 15 amino acids. CDR3 region: CASSQRTGTNEKLFF. CDR3 bases: TGTGCCAGCAGCCAAAGGACAGGGACTAATGAAAAACTGTTTTTT.

V usage is TRBV5-1 and J usage is TRBJ2-5, with 7 bases that match TRBD1. The CDR3 consists of 14 residues. J was trimmed by 3 bases and V by 0 bases; bases with no gene match: 2. Germline V gene data show CDR1 as SGHRS and CDR2 as YFSETQ. CDR3: CASSLGQGEETQYF. The CDR3 DNA reads TGCGCCAGCAGCTTGGGACAGGGTGAAGAGACCCAGTACTTC. Combining the CDR3 with reference TRBV5-1 and TRBJ2-5 gives the whole variable domain KAGVTQTPRYLIKTRGQQVTLSCSPISGHRSVSWYQQTPGQGLQFLFEYFSETQRNKGNFPGRFSGRQFSNSRSEMNVSTLELGDSALYLCASSLGQGEETQYFGPGTRLLVL.

This clone was seen only a few times. The rearrangement uses TRBV5-1 and TRBJ1-1, with D possibly matching TRBD1 (6 bases). The CDR3 covers 13 residues. The V gene's germline CDR1 is SGHRS and CDR2 YFSETQ. The ends were cut back, 4 bases at V and 7 bases at J, with 14 bases in the middle. The CDR3 nucleotides are TGCGCCAGCAGCCCCGGACAGACCGTTGAAGCTTTCTTT. Its protein product is CASSPGQTVEAFF.

This clone was seen once. The J gene is TRBJ1-1, the V gene TRBV2; TRBD1 aligns across 7 bases. Germline V gene data show CDR1 as SNHLY and CDR2 as FYNNEI. Unmatched junction bases numbered 6, after V lost 11 bases and J lost 3 bases. The CDR3 sequence is 12 residues long. CDR3 region: CAGQGEDTEAFF. The CDR3 DNA sequence: TGTGCCGGGCAGGGGGAAGACACTGAAGCTTTCTTT.

This clone was found once. The chain recombines TRBV6-5 with TRBJ2-2, with 9 bases that match TRBD1. J was trimmed by 6 bases and V by 2 bases; bases with no gene match: 4. There are 15 residues in the CDR3. CDR1 and CDR2 (germline): MNHEY, SVGAGI. CDR3: CASSYGTGRAGELFF. The CDR3 nucleotides are TGTGCCAGCAGTTACGGGACAGGGAGGGCCGGGGAGCTGTTTTTT.

V gene TRBV9 combines with J gene TRBJ1-1; D not resolved. The CDR3 contains 15 residues. Germline lookup yields CDR1 SGDLS and CDR2 YYNGEE. Deletions cut 0 bases from V and 0 bases from J, with 9 bases between. DNA of the CDR3: TGTGCCAGCAGCGTAGGGGCAGACATGAACACTGAAGCTTTCTTT. Translated, it gives CASSVGADMNTEAFF.

J is TRBJ1-6 and V is TRBV19, with 9 bases fitting TRBD1. The CDR3 extends over 12 amino acids. With 8 bases clipped from V and 8 bases from J, the junction kept 1 base outside the gene matches. From germline, CDR1 is LNHDA and CDR2 SQIVND (reference sequence). The CDR3 is CASGQGYSPLHF. The CDR3 DNA is TGTGCCAGTGGACAGGGGTATTCACCCCTCCACTTT.

The CDR3 is CASSLVGLAGSGELFF. In DNA, the CDR3 is TGTGCCAGCAGCTTGGTGGGACTAGCGGGGTCCGGGGAGCTGTTTTTT. V is TRBV5-4 and J is TRBJ2-2; 13 positions agree with TRBD2. The CDR3 contains 16 residues. V was pared by 0 bases and J by 6 bases, with 2 bases of the junction left unmatched. The germline gives CDR1 SGHNT, CDR2 YYREEE (reference sequence).

The V and J genes are TRBV11-2 and TRBJ2-1; the D is unclear. CDR1 and CDR2 from the germline V gene are SGHAT and FQNNGV. Trimming pared 5 bases from V and 0 bases from J, leaving 14 bases between. This CDR3 is 16 amino acids long. CDR3 amino acids: CASSRLQSLSYNEQFF. The CDR3, as DNA: TGTGCCAGCAGCCGATTACAATCCCTCTCCTACAATGAGCAGTTCTTC.

This clone was seen a few times. The rearrangement uses TRBV3-1 (or the pseudogene TRBV3-2) and TRBJ1-1, with a tentative D call TRBD1 (6 bases). Germline V CDR1 and CDR2: LGHDT, YNNKEL (reference sequence). The V and J ends lost 6 bases and 7 bases respectively, with 18 bases between them. The CDR3 consists of 14 residues. CDR3 nucleotides: TGTGCCAGCAGACCGACAGGCCGCACCGATGAAGCTTTCTTT. Translated, it gives CASRPTGRTDEAFF.

This clone has only a few counts. The rearrangement links TRBV5-1 to TRBJ1-2, with TRBD1 matching over 8 bases. Germline V gene sequence: CDR1 SGHRS, CDR2 YFSETQ. With V trimmed by 4 bases and J by 8 bases, 7 bases remained unmatched. The CDR3 covers 13 residues. The CDR3 bases are TGCGCCAGCAGCCCGGACAGGGTTTTAGGCTACACCTTC. Protein sequence: CASSPDRVLGYTF. The variable domain in full, with the rest retrieved from reference TRBV5-1 and TRBJ1-2, is KAGVTQTPRYLIKTRGQQVTLSCSPISGHRSVSWYQQTPGQGLQFLFEYFSETQRNKGNFPGRFSGRQFSNSRSEMNVSTLELGDSALYLCASSPDRVLGYTFGSGTRLTVV.

CDR3 sequence reads: CASSYPGQGRHSPLHF. The CDR3 nucleotides read TGTGCCAGCAGTTATCCCGGACAGGGAAGGCACTCACCCCTCCACTTT. The V and J genes are TRBV6-5 and TRBJ1-6, with 8 positions matching TRBD1. Germline trimming cut 3 bases from V and 10 bases from J; bases unmatched to any gene: 11. The CDR3 contains 16 residues. Germline V gene lookup returns CDR1 MNHEY and CDR2 SVGAGI.

This sequence joins TRBV2 and TRBJ1-2; tentatively, D is TRBD1 (6 bases). V lost 6 bases and J 4 bases, leaving 18 bases between the germline ends. Germline CDR1 is SNHLY and CDR2 is FYNNEI. The CDR3 has 15 residues. CDR3 loop: CASSADSRRSYGYTF. CDR3 nucleotides: TGTGCCAGCAGCGCGGACAGCCGAAGGTCCTATGGCTACACCTTC.

A single count supports this clone. V and J are TRBV5-4 and TRBJ2-7; D gene ambiguous. Germline loops: CDR1 SGHNT, CDR2 YYREEE (reference sequence). This CDR3 is 12 amino acids long. V dropped 2 bases and J dropped 7 bases, with 10 bases sitting between them. CDR3 residues: CASSFRGGEQYF. CDR3 in DNA: TGTGCCAGCAGCTTTCGCGGTGGTGAGCAGTACTTC.

The rearrangement joins TRBV4-2 to TRBJ1-5; TRBD1 matches at 9 bases. Germline V gene data show CDR1 as LGHNA and CDR2 as YNFKEQ. J lost 2 bases, V lost 4 bases, and 12 bases had no gene match. CDR3 length: 18 residues. The DNA for the CDR3 is TGTGCCAGCAGCCTAGATTTTTCGGGACAGGGCGGCAATCAGCCCCAGCATTTT. It translates to CASSLDFSGQGGNQPQHF.

The chain uses TRBV19 and TRBJ1-5, with D uncertain. The CDR3 is 14 amino acids. The V and J ends lost 5 bases and 0 bases respectively, with 8 bases between them. The germline V gene has CDR1 LNHDA and CDR2 SQIVND (reference sequence). This chain's CDR3 is CASSLRDSNQPQHF. The CDR3 nucleotides are TGTGCCAGTAGTTTGAGGGATAGCAATCAGCCCCAGCATTTT.

The chain's CDR3 is CASSTYPGEGNTIYF. The CDR3 DNA is TGCGCCAGCAGTACCTATCCAGGGGAGGGAAACACCATATATTTT. This sequence joins TRBV5-1 and TRBJ1-3; a weak D match, TRBD1 (6 bases). Germline V CDR1 and CDR2: SGHRS, YFSETQ. With 5 bases removed from V and 4 bases from J, the gap between germline ends came to 16 bases. This CDR3 spans 15 amino acids. Using reference TRBV5-1 and TRBJ1-3 for the parts outside the CDR3, the full variable domain is KAGVTQTPRYLIKTRGQQVTLSCSPISGHRSVSWYQQTPGQGLQFLFEYFSETQRNKGNFPGRFSGRQFSNSRSEMNVSTLELGDSALYLCASSTYPGEGNTIYFGEGSWLTVV.

This chain joins TRBV27 and TRBJ2-5; maybe TRBD1 (7 bases). CDR1 and CDR2 from the germline V gene are MNHEY and SMNVEV (reference sequence). This CDR3 comprises 16 residues. Trimming shortened V by 2 bases and J by 0 bases, and 13 bases separated the two germline ends. This CDR3 is CASSLRAGGYQETQYF. The CDR3 nucleotides read TGTGCCAGCAGTTTAAGGGCAGGGGGGTACCAAGAGACCCAGTACTTC.

The count of this clone is one. The same CDR3 is also encoded by other DNA sequences in this sample. V usage is TRBV4-3 and J usage is TRBJ1-2; D is undetermined. Trimming removed 0 bases at V and 5 bases at J, with 7 bases between. The germline V gene encodes CDR1 LGHNA and CDR2 YSLEER. The CDR3 has 13 residues. Here the CDR3 reads CASSQDFGYGYTF. The CDR3 DNA reads as TGCGCCAGCAGCCAAGATTTCGGGTATGGCTACACCTTC.

The chain links TRBV7-9 to TRBJ2-1, with 8 bases fitting TRBD2. This CDR3 is 15 amino acids long. Unmatched junction bases numbered 8, after V lost 4 bases and J lost 6 bases. Germline CDR1 SEHNR, CDR2 FQNEAQ (reference sequence). CDR3 coding DNA: TGTGCCAGCAGCTACGGGGGGGCTTTGTTCAATGAGCAGTTCTTC. Amino acid sequence: CASSYGGALFNEQFF.